The 23 T cell receptor beta chains presented below share a single source sample, sequenced in a study of identical twins. TCRdb reanalysed the 5' RACE reads using MiXCR and keeps one entry per CDR3 protein. The data contain about 190,000 distinct CDR3 sequences, around 15% of them singletons. The data also belong to a second study, concerning T cells expressing NK-cell markers.

What was sequenced was CD8+ T cells sorted from blood. These receptors all come from a woman aged 18-30 years in good health.

This chain joins TRBV7-8 and TRBJ1-1; D is unclear. Germline-derived CDR1 and CDR2 are SGHVS and FQNEAQ. Trimming stripped 3 bases from V and 5 bases from J, with 7 bases between. This CDR3 region has 12 residues. The DNA of the CDR3 is TGTGCCAGCAGCTTGTGGCTAACTGAAGCTTTCTTT. This gives the protein CASSLWLTEAFF.

Only a few counts were recorded for this clonotype. V and J are TRBV12-3 or TRBV12-4 and TRBJ2-5, with 9 bases aligning to TRBD2. CDR3 size: 14 residues. V lost 3 bases to trimming and J lost 4 bases; unmatched junction nucleotides: 3. CDR3 bases: TGTGCCAGCAGTTTGGCGGGGGGGTCAGAGACCCAGTACTTC. This encodes CASSLAGGSETQYF.

This clonotype was seen at least ten times. The genes are TRBV12-3 or TRBV12-4 and TRBJ1-1, with D unresolved. The CDR3 consists of 14 residues. V was trimmed by 3 bases and J by 2 bases, leaving 10 bases between them. CDR3 region: CASSFISYNTEAFF. The CDR3 DNA is TGTGCCAGCAGTTTTATCAGCTATAACACTGAAGCTTTCTTT.

The V and J genes are TRBV13 and TRBJ2-7; tentative D call: TRBD2 (6 bases). The V end was cut by 6 bases, the J end by 0 bases, with 15 bases between. The CDR3 runs 15 residues. Germline CDR1 PRHDT, CDR2 FYEKMQ (reference sequence). The CDR3 region has the DNA TGTGCCAGCAGGAAAAGAGCGGGTAGCTCCTACGAGCAGTACTTC. It codes for CASRKRAGSSYEQYF.

This clonotype was seen a few times. The chain combines TRBV20-1 with TRBJ2-1; 8 bases are a match to TRBD2. Germline trimming cut 3 bases from V and 7 bases from J; bases unmatched to any gene: 14. The CDR3 runs 16 residues. Germline-derived CDR1 and CDR2 are DFQATT and SNEGSKA (reference sequence). DNA of the CDR3: TGCAGTGCTAGCCATAGCGGGGAGCCCTACTGGAATGAGCAGTTCTTC. It translates to CSASHSGEPYWNEQFF.

This clonotype was seen more than once but under ten times. The chain combines TRBV14 with TRBJ1-1; D gene ambiguous. CDR1 SGHDN and CDR2 FVKESK come from the germline V gene. Trimming pared 0 bases from V and 14 bases from J, leaving 13 bases between. The length of the CDR3 is 12 residues. The CDR3 nucleotides are TGTGCCAGCAGCCAAGATTCCCCCCCCCGCTTCTTT. Translating it yields CASSQDSPPRFF. Based on the CDR3 plus reference TRBV14 and TRBJ1-1, the full variable domain is EAGVTQFPSHSVIEKGQTVTLRCDPISGHDNLYWYRRVMGKEIKFLLHFVKESKQDESGMPNNRFLAERTGGTYSTLKVQPAELEDSGVYFCASSQDSPPRFFGQGTRLTVV.

Here the CDR3 reads CASSDTSASYEQYF. As DNA, the CDR3 is TGTGCCAGCAGTGACACTAGCGCAAGCTACGAGCAGTACTTC. The chain combines TRBV6-1 with TRBJ2-7; 7 bases match TRBD2. The germline CDR1 and CDR2 sequences are MNHNS and SASEGT. CDR3 size: 14 residues. J lost 3 bases, V lost 3 bases, and 5 bases had no gene match.

This clonotype was seen only a few times. The J gene is TRBJ2-3, the V gene TRBV14; possible D gene TRBD2, 5 bases. Germline V gene lookup returns CDR1 SGHDN and CDR2 FVKESK. The CDR3 contains 15 residues. V lost 1 base to trimming and J lost 8 bases, with 16 bases between them. The CDR3 sequence is CASSQALPRRGTQYF. DNA for the CDR3: TGTGCCAGCAGCCAAGCTCTGCCCCGACGGGGTACGCAGTATTTT.

This chain uses TRBV6-5 with TRBJ2-2, with D perhaps matching TRBD2 (6 bases). Germline V lookup: CDR1 MNHEY, CDR2 SVGAGI. The length of the CDR3 is 16 residues. V was pared by 0 bases and J by 1 base, with 9 bases between. The CDR3 DNA is TGTGCCAGCAGTTACTCCTTGCGGGAGAACACCGGGGAGCTGTTTTTT. The encoded protein is CASSYSLRENTGELFF.

The genes are TRBV6-5 and TRBJ1-6; 8 bases map to TRBD1. CDR1 and CDR2 from the germline V gene are MNHEY and SVGAGI. The CDR3 loop spans 15 amino acids. V was pared by 2 bases and J by 6 bases, with 3 bases of the junction left unmatched. The CDR3 DNA reads as TGTGCCAGCAGTTACATCGACAGGGGTAATTCACCCCTCCACTTT. It codes for CASSYIDRGNSPLHF.

This clonotype was detected a few times. The chain has TRBV5-1 and TRBJ2-7; 9 bases agree with TRBD2. Germline V gene data show CDR1 as SGHRS and CDR2 as YFSETQ. V dropped 0 bases and J dropped 7; count of bases not matched to a gene: 11. This CDR3 comprises 16 residues. In DNA, the CDR3 is TGCGCCAGCAGCTTGGAGGGTAGCGGGAGTTTAGGAGAGCAGTACTTC. Protein product: CASSLEGSGSLGEQYF.

There are a few counts of this clonotype. J is TRBJ2-2 and V is TRBV4-1; tentatively, D is TRBD1 (6 bases). Trimming took off 3 bases at V and 0 bases at J, with 11 bases between the two ends. CDR1 and CDR2 from the germline V gene are MGHRA and YSYEKL. The CDR3 totals 16 residues. For the CDR3, the DNA is TGCGCCAGCAGCCAGGGGACAATTGCGAACACCGGGGAGCTGTTTTTT. Translated, it gives CASSQGTIANTGELFF.

The V call is TRBV10-3, the J call TRBJ2-5, with unresolved D. V shed 3 bases and J shed 4 bases, with 6 bases lying between them. The CDR3 runs 12 residues. CDR1 and CDR2 from the germline V gene are ENHRY and SYGVKD. The CDR3 loop reads CAISDNGETQYF. The CDR3 region has the DNA TGTGCCATCAGTGACAACGGAGAGACCCAGTACTTC.

This clonotype was counted between two and nine times. In nucleotides, the CDR3 is TGTGCCAGCAGTTACCGAAATGAGGTGACCCAGTACTTC. It codes for CASSYRNEVTQYF. The chain links TRBV6-5 to TRBJ2-5; D gene unclear. Per germline, CDR1 MNHEY and CDR2 SVGAGI. CDR3 length: 13 residues. V was clipped by 2 bases and J by 7 bases, with 11 bases between them.

A few counts support this clonotype. The chain uses TRBV27 and TRBJ2-1; a weak D match, TRBD1 (6 bases). Germline lookup yields CDR1 MNHEY and CDR2 SMNVEV (reference sequence). Deletions cut 8 bases from V and 2 bases from J, with 16 bases between. This CDR3 region has 15 residues. The CDR3 sequence: CASGLGTPTYNEQFF. CDR3 nucleotide sequence: TGTGCCAGCGGGCTGGGGACACCGACCTACAATGAGCAGTTCTTC.

This clonotype was counted a few times. The chain combines TRBV11-3 with TRBJ2-1; D possibly corresponds to TRBD2 (5 bases). The germline V gene has CDR1 SGHNT and CDR2 YENEEA. V lost 5 bases and J 0 bases, leaving 8 bases between the germline ends. CDR3 length: 14 residues. The CDR3 bases are TGTGCCAGCAGCCCCCGGGACTCCTACAATGAGCAGTTCTTC. This translates into CASSPRDSYNEQFF.

In its sample, this clonotype was seen a few times. The chain employs TRBV5-1 and TRBJ2-1, with D maybe TRBD1 (6 bases). Germline values: CDR1 SGHRS, CDR2 YFSETQ. Trimming took 6 bases from V and 5 from J, leaving 21 bases between them. The CDR3 spans 16 residues. CDR3 residues: CASNHGSGGVHNEQFF. CDR3 sequence (DNA): TGCGCCAGCAATCACGGTAGTGGGGGCGTTCACAATGAGCAGTTCTTC. Complete variable domain (other parts from reference TRBV5-1 and TRBJ2-1): KAGVTQTPRYLIKTRGQQVTLSCSPISGHRSVSWYQQTPGQGLQFLFEYFSETQRNKGNFPGRFSGRQFSNSRSEMNVSTLELGDSALYLCASNHGSGGVHNEQFFGPGTRLTVL.

This clonotype appeared many times. V gene TRBV20-1 combines with J gene TRBJ1-2, with a tentative D call TRBD1 (5 bases). Looked up from germline, CDR1 is DFQATT and CDR2 is SNEGSKA (reference sequence). Between the trimmed V and J ends, which lost 0 bases and 5 bases, there was a span of 16 bases. The CDR3 runs 15 residues. CDR3 sequence (DNA): TGCAGTGCTAGAGATGTGACCGGGGGAGGGTATGGCTACACCTTC. Translating gives CSARDVTGGGYGYTF.

This clonotype was seen a few times. The chain recombines TRBV7-2 with TRBJ1-1, with a tentative D call TRBD1 (5 bases). V was cut by 3 bases and J by 3 bases, with 11 bases left in between. The CDR3 has 14 amino acids. CDR1 SGHTA and CDR2 FQGNSA come from the germline V gene. CDR3 DNA sequence: TGTGCCAGCAGCTTTATGTGGGGGTACACTGAAGCTTTCTTT. Translation: CASSFMWGYTEAFF.

This clonotype was counted ten times or more. The rearrangement uses TRBV4-3 and TRBJ2-1; either TRBD1 or TRBD2 may fit D (5 bases each). CDR1 LGHNA and CDR2 YSLEER come from the germline V gene. This CDR3 has 15 amino acids. Trimming removed 0 bases from V and 5 bases from J, with 11 bases in between. The CDR3 DNA follows: TGCGCCAGCAGCCAAGATGGGGGACGGGACAATGAGCAGTTCTTC. It is translated as CASSQDGGRDNEQFF.

This clonotype has only one observation. The chain is built from TRBV20-1 and TRBJ2-3; perhaps D is TRBD1 or TRBD2 (5 bases each). Germline V CDR1 and CDR2: DFQATT, SNEGSKA (reference sequence). V lost 0 bases, J lost 6 bases, and 16 bases lay in between. This CDR3 spans 15 amino acids. The CDR3 nucleotides are TGCAGTGCTAGAGATCTCGACAGAACGGGGGATACGCAGTATTTT. It codes for CSARDLDRTGDTQYF.

The J gene is TRBJ1-2, the V gene TRBV14; D is uncertain. The CDR3 sequence is 15 residues long. CDR1 is SGHDN and CDR2 is FVKESK in the germline V gene. V was pared by 0 bases and J by 0 bases, with 8 bases between. CDR3 amino acids: CASSQDPGSNYGYTF. The CDR3 DNA reads as TGTGCCAGCAGCCAAGATCCGGGGTCTAACTATGGCTACACCTTC.

V and J are TRBV7-6 and TRBJ2-3; 9 nucleotides agree with TRBD1. The CDR3 is 16 amino acids. Germline lookup yields CDR1 SGHVS and CDR2 FNYEAQ. Trimming took 5 bases from V and 4 from J; bases not matched to a gene: 10. The CDR3 DNA follows: TGTGCCAGCAGCCCCAGGACAGGGGAACAGGCAGATACGCAGTATTTT. Translation gives CASSPRTGEQADTQYF.